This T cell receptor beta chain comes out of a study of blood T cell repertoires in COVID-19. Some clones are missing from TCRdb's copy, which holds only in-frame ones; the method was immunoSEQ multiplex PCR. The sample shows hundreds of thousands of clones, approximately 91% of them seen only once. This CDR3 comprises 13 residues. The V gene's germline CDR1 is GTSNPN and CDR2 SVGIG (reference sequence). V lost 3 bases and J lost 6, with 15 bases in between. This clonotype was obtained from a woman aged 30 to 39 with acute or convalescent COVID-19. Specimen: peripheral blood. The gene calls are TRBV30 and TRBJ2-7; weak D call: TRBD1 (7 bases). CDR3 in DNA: TGTGCCTGGAGCGTCAGGGGGGCGGGCGAGCAGTACTTC. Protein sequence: CAWSVRGAGEQYF.